This TCR beta chain comes out of a study of shared clonotypes between healthy human individuals. The CDR3 sequence is 13 residues long. V was pared by 6 bases and J by 3 bases, with 9 bases between. From germline, CDR1 is MNHNS and CDR2 SASEGT. The study ran the assay at deep level. Here immunoSEQ multiplex PCR was the method, and the copy in TCRdb shows in-frame clones only, minus some. The repertoire holds about 590,000 clones, with just under 97% as singletons. CD45RO-negative, CCR7-selected cells formed the naive CD8 fraction, which excluded terminally differentiated effector memory CD45RA+ cells.

The sequence was collected from a woman younger than 45 in good health. The chain combines TRBV6-1 with TRBJ2-1; tentative D call: TRBD2 (5 bases). Sequenced material: naive CD8+ T cells sorted from blood. CDR3 residues: CASRVRDYNEQFF. In nucleotides, the CDR3 is TGTGCCAGCAGAGTCCGGGACTACAATGAGCAGTTCTTC.